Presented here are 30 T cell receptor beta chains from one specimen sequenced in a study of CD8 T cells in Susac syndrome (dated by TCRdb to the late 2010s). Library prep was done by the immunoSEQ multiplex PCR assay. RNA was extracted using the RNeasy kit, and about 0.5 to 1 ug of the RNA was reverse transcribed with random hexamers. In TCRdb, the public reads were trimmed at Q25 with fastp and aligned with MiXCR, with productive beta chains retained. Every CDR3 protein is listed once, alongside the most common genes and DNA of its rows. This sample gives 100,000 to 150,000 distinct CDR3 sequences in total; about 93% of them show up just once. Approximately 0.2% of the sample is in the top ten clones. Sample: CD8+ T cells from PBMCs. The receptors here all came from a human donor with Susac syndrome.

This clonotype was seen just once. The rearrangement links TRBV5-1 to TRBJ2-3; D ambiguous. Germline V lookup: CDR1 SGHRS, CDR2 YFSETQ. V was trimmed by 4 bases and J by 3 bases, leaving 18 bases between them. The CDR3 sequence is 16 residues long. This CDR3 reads CASSRTNSGPTDTQYF. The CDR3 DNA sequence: TGCGCCAGCAGCAGGACCAACTCCGGCCCTACAGATACGCAGTATTTT.

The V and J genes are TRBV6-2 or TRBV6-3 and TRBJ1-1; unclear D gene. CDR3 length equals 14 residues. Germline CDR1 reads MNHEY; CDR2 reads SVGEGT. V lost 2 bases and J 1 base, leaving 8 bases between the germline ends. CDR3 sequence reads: CASSYVGSNTEAFF. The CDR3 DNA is TGTGCCAGCAGTTACGTGGGGTCGAACACTGAAGCTTTCTTT.

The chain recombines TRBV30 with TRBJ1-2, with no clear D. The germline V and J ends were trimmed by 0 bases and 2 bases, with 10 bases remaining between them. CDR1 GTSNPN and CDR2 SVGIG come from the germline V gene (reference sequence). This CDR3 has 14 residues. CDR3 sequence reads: CAWSVIGPNYGYTF. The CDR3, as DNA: TGTGCCTGGAGTGTGATCGGACCCAACTATGGCTACACCTTC.

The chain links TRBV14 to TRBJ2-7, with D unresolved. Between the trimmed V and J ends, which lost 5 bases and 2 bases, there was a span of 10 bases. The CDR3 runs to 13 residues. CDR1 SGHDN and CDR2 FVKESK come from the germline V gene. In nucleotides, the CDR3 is TGTGCCAGCAGCACCCGCGGCCCCTACGAGCAGTACTTC. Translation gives CASSTRGPYEQYF.

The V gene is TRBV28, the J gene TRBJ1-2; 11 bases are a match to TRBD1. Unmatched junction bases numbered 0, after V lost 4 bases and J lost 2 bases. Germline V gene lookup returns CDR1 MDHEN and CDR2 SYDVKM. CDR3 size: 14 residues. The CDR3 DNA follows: TGTGCCAGCAGTTGGACAGGGGGCAACTATGGCTACACCTTC. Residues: CASSWTGGNYGYTF.

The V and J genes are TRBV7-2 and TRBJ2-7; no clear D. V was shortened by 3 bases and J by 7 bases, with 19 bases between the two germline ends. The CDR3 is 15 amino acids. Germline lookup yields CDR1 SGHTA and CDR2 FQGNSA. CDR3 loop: CASSFPAVPAFEQYF. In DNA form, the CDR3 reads TGTGCCAGCAGCTTCCCCGCGGTCCCGGCTTTTGAGCAGTACTTC.

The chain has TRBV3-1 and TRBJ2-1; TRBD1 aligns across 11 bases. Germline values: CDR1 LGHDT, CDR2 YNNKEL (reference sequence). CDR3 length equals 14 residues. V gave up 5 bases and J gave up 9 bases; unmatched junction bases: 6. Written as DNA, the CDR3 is TGTGCCAGCAGCGCCGGGACAGGGGGTTTTGAGCAGTTCTTC. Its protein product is CASSAGTGGFEQFF.

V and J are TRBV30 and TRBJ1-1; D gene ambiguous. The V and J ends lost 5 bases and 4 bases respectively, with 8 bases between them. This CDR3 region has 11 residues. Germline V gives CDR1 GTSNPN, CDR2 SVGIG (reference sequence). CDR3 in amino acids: CAWGVGTEAFF. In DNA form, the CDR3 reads TGTGCCTGGGGGGTTGGCACTGAAGCTTTCTTT.

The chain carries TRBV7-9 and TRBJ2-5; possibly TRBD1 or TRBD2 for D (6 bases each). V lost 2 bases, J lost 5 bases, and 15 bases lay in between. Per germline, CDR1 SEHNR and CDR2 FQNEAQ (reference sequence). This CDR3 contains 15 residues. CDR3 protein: CASSLLGGQEETQYF. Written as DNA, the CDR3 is TGTGCCAGCAGCTTATTGGGGGGCCAGGAGGAGACCCAGTACTTC.

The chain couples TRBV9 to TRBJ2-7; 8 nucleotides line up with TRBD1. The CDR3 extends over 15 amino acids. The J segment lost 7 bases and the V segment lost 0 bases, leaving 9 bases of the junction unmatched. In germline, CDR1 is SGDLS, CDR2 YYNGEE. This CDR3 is CASSVGGQVGMEQYF. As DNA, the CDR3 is TGTGCCAGCAGCGTAGGGGGACAGGTAGGTATGGAGCAGTACTTC.

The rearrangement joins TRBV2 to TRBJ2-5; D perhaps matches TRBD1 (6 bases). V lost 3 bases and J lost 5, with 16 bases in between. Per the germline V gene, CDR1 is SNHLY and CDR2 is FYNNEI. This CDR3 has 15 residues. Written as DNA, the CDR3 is TGTGCCAGCAGTGATGGCCCAGGGGTTGTTGAGACCCAGTACTTC. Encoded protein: CASSDGPGVVETQYF. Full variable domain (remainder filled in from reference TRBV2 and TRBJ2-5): EPEVTQTPSHQVTQMGQEVILRCVPISNHLYFYWYRQILGQKVEFLVSFYNNEISEKSEIFDDQFSVERPDGSNFTLKIRSTKLEDSAMYFCASSDGPGVVETQYFGPGTRLLVL.

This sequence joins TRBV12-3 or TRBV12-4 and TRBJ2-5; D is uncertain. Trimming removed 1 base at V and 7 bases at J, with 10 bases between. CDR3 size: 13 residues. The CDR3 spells CASSLDTAGTQYF. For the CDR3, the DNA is TGTGCCAGCAGTTTAGACACCGCCGGGACCCAGTACTTC.

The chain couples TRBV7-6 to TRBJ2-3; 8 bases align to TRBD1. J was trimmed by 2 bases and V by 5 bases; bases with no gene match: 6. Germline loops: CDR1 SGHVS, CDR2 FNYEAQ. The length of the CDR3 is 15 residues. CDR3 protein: CASSLPTGDTDTQYF. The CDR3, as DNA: TGTGCCAGCAGCCTACCGACAGGGGACACAGATACGCAGTATTTT.

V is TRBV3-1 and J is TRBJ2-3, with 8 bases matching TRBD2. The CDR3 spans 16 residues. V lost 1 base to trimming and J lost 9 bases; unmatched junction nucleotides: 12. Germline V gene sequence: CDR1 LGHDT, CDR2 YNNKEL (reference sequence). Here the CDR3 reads CASSQVRRGGRLTQYF. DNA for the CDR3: TGTGCCAGCAGCCAAGTTCGCCGGGGGGGGCGGTTGACGCAGTATTTT.

CDR3 coding DNA: TGTGCCAGCAGTTTCTCGGCTAGCGGGGGGGTGTGGGAGACCCAGTACTTC. Translated: CASSFSASGGVWETQYF. The V and J genes are TRBV12-3 or TRBV12-4 and TRBJ2-5, with 12 bases aligning to TRBD2. V was pared by 3 bases and J by 5 bases, with 10 bases of the junction left unmatched. The CDR3 sequence is 17 residues long.

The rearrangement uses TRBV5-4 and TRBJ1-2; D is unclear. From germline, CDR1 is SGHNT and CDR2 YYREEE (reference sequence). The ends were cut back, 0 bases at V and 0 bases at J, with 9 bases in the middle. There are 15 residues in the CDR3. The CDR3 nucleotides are TGTGCCAGCAGCTTGGGCCTACAAGCTAACTATGGCTACACCTTC. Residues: CASSLGLQANYGYTF.

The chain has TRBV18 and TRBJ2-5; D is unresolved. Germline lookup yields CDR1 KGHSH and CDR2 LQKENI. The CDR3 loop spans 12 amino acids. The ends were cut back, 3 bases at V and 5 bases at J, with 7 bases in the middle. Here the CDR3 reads CASSPYGETQYF. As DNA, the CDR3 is TGTGCCAGCTCACCCTATGGGGAGACCCAGTACTTC.

In nucleotides, the CDR3 is TGTGCCAGCAGCAGGGACACCCCTGAAGCTTTCTTT. Translating gives CASSRDTPEAFF. The chain recombines TRBV7-9 with TRBJ1-1, with D perhaps matching TRBD1 (6 bases). V shed 5 bases and J shed 6 bases, with 10 bases lying between them. This CDR3 comprises 12 residues. Germline CDR1 is SEHNR and CDR2 is FQNEAQ (reference sequence).

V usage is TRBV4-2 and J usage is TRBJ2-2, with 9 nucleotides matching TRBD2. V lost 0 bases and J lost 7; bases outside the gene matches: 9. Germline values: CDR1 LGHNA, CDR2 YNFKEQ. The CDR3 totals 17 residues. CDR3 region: CASSQDPAGGRFGELFF. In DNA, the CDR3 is TGTGCCAGCAGCCAAGATCCGGCGGGGGGGCGATTCGGGGAGCTGTTTTTT.

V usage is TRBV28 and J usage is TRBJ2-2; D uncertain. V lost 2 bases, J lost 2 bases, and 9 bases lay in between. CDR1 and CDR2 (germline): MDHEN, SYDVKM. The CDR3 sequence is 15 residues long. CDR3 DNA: TGTGCCAGCAGTTTAAAATACCGAAACACCGGGGAGCTGTTTTTT. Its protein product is CASSLKYRNTGELFF.

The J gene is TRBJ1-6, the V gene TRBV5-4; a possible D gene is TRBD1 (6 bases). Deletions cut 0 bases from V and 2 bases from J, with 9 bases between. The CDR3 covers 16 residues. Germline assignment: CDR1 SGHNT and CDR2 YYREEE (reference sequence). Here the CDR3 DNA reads TGTGCCAGCAGCTTGGCAGGGGACGCCTATAATTCACCCCTCCACTTT. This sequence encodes CASSLAGDAYNSPLHF. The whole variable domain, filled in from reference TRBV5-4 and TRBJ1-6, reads ETGVTQSPTHLIKTRGQQVTLRCSSQSGHNTVSWYQQALGQGPQFIFQYYREEENGRGNFPPRFSGLQFPNYSSELNVNALELDDSALYLCASSLAGDAYNSPLHFGNGTRLTVT.

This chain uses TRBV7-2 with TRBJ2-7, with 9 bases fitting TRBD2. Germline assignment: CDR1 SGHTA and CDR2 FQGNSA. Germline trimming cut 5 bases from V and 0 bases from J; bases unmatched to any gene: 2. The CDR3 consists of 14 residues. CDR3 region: CASSRSGSSYEQYF. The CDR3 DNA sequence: TGTGCCAGCAGCCGTAGCGGGAGCTCCTACGAGCAGTACTTC.

The CDR3 DNA reads as TGTGCCACCAGCAGGCGTACCTCTTCGGCAGGCCAAGAGACCCAGTACTTC. The encoded protein is CATSRRTSSAGQETQYF. This chain links TRBV15 with TRBJ2-5; D remains ambiguous. Between the trimmed V and J ends, which lost 3 bases and 1 base, there was a span of 18 bases. The CDR3 length is 17 residues. Per the germline V gene, CDR1 is LNHNV and CDR2 is YYDKDF (reference sequence).

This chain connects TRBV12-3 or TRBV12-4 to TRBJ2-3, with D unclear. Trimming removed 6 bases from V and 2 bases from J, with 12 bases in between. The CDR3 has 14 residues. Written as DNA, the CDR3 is TGTGCCAGCAGCCTGGGTGGAACCACAGATACGCAGTATTTT. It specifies CASSLGGTTDTQYF.

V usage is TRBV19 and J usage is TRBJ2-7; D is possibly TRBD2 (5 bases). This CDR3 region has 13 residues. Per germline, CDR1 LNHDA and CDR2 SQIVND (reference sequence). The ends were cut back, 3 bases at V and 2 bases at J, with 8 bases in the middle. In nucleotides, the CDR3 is TGTGCCAGTAGTATGGACGGGACCTACGAGCAGTACTTC. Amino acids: CASSMDGTYEQYF.

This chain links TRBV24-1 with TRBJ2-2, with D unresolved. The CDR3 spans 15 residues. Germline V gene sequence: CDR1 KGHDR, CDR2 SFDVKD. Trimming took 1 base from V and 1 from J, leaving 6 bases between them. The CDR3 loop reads CATSDFAENTGELFF. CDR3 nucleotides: TGTGCCACCAGTGATTTTGCGGAGAACACCGGGGAGCTGTTTTTT.

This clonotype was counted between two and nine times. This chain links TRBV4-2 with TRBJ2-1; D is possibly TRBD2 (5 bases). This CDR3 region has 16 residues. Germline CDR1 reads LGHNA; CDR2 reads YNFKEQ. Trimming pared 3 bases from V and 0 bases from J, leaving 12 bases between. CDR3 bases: TGTGCCAGCAGCCAGGGAGCGGTGAGCTCCTACAATGAGCAGTTCTTC. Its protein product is CASSQGAVSSYNEQFF.

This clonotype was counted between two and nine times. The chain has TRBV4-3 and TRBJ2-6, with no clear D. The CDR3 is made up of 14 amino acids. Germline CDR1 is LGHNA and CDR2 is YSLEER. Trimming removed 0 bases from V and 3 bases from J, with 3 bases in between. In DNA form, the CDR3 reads TGCGCCAGCAGCCAAGAGGGTGGGGCCAACGTCCTGACTTTC. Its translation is CASSQEGGANVLTF.

The CDR3 protein is CASSVVSAGELFF. CDR3 sequence (DNA): TGTGCCAGCAGCGTAGTGTCGGCCGGGGAGCTGTTTTTT. The chain combines TRBV9 with TRBJ2-2; D remains ambiguous. The CDR3 is 13 amino acids. V dropped 0 bases and J dropped 6 bases, with 6 bases sitting between them. Germline CDR1 and CDR2: SGDLS and YYNGEE.

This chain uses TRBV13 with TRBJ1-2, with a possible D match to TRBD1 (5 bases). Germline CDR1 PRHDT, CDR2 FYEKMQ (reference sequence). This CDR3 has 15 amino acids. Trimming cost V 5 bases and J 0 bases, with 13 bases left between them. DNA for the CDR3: TGTGCCAGCAGCACAGGCGCGGGGGCTAACTATGGCTACACCTTC. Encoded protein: CASSTGAGANYGYTF. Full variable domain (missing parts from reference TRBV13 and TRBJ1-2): AAGVIQSPRHLIKEKRETATLKCYPIPRHDTVYWYQQGPGQDPQFLISFYEKMQSDKGSIPDRFSAQQFSDYHSELNMSSLELGDSALYFCASSTGAGANYGYTFGSGTRLTVV.